The present TCR beta chain was sequenced within a study of cytomegalovirus exposure and HLA in healthy donors. V was cut by 3 bases and J by 2 bases, with 11 bases left in between. The germline gives CDR1 SQVTM, CDR2 ANQGSEA. CDR3 size: 14 residues. In the PCR, 60 Vbeta and 13 Jbeta primers were used. The repertoire was sequenced with immunoSEQ multiplex PCR; TCRdb's copy has only in-frame clones and lacks some. This sample yields around 200,000 clones, of which approximately 90% are seen a single time; 0.9% to 1.1% belongs to the top ten. This clone was observed a single time. The rearrangement joins TRBV29-1 to TRBJ2-1; a possible D gene is TRBD2 (5 bases). Sequenced sample: PBMCs. This TCR was recovered from a woman under 30 in good health and CMV-seronegative. Here the CDR3 DNA reads TGCAGCGTTGATGTTGGGGAGACCTACAATGAGCAGTTCTTC. This translates into CSVDVGETYNEQFF.